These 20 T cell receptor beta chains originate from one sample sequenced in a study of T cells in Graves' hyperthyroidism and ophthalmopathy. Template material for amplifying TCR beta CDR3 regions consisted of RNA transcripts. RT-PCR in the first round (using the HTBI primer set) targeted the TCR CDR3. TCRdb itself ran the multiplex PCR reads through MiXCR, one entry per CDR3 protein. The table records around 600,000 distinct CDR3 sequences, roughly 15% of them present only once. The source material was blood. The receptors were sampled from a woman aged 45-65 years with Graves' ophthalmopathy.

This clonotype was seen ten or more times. CDR3 DNA sequence: TGTGCCAGCAGCGTAGTTCCGGGCAGCTATGGCTACACCTTC. The encoded protein is CASSVVPGSYGYTF. The chain carries TRBV9 and TRBJ1-2; D remains unclear. The CDR3 spans 14 residues. From germline, CDR1 is SGDLS and CDR2 YYNGEE. Trimming stripped 0 bases from V and 4 bases from J, with 10 bases between.

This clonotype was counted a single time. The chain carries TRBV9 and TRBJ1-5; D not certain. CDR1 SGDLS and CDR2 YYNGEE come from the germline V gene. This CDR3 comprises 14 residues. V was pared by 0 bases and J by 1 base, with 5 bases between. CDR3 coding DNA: TGTGCCAGCAGCGTAGGCAGGAGCAATCAGCCCCAGCATTTT. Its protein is CASSVGRSNQPQHF. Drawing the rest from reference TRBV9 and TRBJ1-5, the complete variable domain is DSGVTQTPKHLITATGQRVTLRCSPRSGDLSVYWYQQSLDQGLQFLIQYYNGEERAKGNILERFSAQQFPDLHSELNLSSLELGDSALYFCASSVGRSNQPQHFGDGTRLSIL.

CDR3 sequence reads: CATQDRPNYEQYF. The CDR3 DNA reads TGTGCCACCCAGGACAGGCCGAACTACGAGCAGTACTTC. The chain joins TRBV12-3 or TRBV12-4 to TRBJ2-7; TRBD1 agrees at 7 bases. The V and J ends lost 10 bases and 3 bases, in that order; junction bases with no gene match: 9. The CDR3 contains 13 residues.

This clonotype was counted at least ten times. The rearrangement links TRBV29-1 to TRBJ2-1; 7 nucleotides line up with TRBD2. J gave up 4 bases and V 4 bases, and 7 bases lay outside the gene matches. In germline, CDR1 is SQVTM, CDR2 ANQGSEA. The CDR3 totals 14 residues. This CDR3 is CSVVGGRGYNEQFF. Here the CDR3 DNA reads TGCAGCGTTGTTGGTGGGAGGGGATACAATGAGCAGTTCTTC.

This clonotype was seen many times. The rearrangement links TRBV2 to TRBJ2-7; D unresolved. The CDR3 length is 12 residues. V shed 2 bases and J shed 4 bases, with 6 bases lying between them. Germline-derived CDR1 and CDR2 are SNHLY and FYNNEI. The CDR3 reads CASSERVYEQYF. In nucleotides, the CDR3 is TGTGCCAGCAGTGAAAGGGTGTACGAGCAGTACTTC. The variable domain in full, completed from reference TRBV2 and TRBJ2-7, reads EPEVTQTPSHQVTQMGQEVILRCVPISNHLYFYWYRQILGQKVEFLVSFYNNEISEKSEIFDDQFSVERPDGSNFTLKIRSTKLEDSAMYFCASSERVYEQYFGPGTRLTVT.

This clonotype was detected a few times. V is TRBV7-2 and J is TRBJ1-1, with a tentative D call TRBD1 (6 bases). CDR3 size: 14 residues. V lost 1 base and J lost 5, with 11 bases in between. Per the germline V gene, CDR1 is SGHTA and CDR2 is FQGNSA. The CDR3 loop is CASSLGRGRTEAFF. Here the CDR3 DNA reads TGTGCCAGCAGCTTAGGCAGGGGAAGGACTGAAGCTTTCTTT. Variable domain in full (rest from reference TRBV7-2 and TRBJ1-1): GAGVSQSPSNKVTEKGKDVELRCDPISGHTALYWYRQSLGQGLEFLIYFQGNSAPDKSGLPSDRFSAERTGGSVSTLTIQRTQQEDSAVYLCASSLGRGRTEAFFGQGTRLTVV.

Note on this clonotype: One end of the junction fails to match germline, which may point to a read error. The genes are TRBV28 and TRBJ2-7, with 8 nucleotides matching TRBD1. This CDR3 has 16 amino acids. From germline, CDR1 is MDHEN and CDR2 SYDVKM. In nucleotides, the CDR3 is TGTGCCAGCAGCTTATTGCCGAAGACAGGGGTGGACGAGCAGTACTTC. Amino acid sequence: CASSLLPKTGVDEQYF. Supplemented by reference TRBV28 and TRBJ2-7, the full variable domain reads DVKVTQSSRYLVKRTGEKVFLECVQDMDHENMFWYRQDPGLGLRLIYFSYDVKMKEKGDIPEGYSVSREKKERFSLILESASTNQTSMYLCASSLLPKTGVDEQYFGPGTRLTVT.

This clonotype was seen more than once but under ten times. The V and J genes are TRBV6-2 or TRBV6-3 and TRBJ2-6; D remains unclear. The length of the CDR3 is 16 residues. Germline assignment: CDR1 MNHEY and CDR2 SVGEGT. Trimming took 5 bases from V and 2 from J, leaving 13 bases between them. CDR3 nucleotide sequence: TGTGCCAGCAGTCGCCTTTCGTTTGCTGGGGCCAACGTCCTGACTTTC. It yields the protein CASSRLSFAGANVLTF.

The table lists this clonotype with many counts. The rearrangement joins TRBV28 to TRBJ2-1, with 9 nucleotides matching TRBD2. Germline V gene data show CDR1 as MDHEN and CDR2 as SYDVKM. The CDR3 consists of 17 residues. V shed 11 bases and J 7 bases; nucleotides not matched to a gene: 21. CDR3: CAAQPALKTSGVNEQFF. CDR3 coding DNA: TGTGCCGCCCAACCGGCCCTCAAGACTAGCGGTGTAAATGAGCAGTTCTTC.

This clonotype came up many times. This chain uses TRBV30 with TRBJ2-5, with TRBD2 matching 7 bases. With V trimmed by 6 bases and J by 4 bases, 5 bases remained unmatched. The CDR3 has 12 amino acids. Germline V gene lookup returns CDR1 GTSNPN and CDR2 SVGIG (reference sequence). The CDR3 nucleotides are TGTGCCTGTTCAGCGGGATCAGAGACCCAGTACTTC. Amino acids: CACSAGSETQYF. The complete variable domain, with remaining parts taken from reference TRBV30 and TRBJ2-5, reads SQTIHQWPATLVQPVGSPLSLECTVEGTSNPNLYWYRQAAGRGLQLLFYSVGIGQISSEVPQNLSASRPQDRQFILSSKKLLLSDSGFYLCACSAGSETQYFGPGTRLLVL.

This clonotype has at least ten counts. The CDR3: CSAARLAGGVYNEQFF. CDR3 coding DNA: TGCAGTGCTGCCAGACTAGCGGGAGGGGTCTACAATGAGCAGTTCTTC. The gene calls are TRBV20-1 and TRBJ2-1; 14 nucleotides match TRBD2. The germline V gene encodes CDR1 DFQATT and CDR2 SNEGSKA (reference sequence). V shed 5 bases, J shed 3 bases, and the junction held 6 bases outside the gene matches. This CDR3 is built from 16 residues.

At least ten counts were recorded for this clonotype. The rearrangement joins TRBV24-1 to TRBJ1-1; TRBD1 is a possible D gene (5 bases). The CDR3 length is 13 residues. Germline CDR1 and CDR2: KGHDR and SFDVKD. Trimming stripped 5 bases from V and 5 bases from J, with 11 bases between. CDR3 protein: CATSAGRSTEAFF. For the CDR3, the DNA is TGTGCCACCAGTGCAGGGAGAAGTACTGAAGCTTTCTTT.

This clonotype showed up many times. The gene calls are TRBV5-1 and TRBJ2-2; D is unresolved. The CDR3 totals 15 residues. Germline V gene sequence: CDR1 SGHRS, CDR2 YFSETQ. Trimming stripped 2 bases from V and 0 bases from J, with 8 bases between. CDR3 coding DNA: TGCGCCAGCAGCTTTTCGTCTTCGAACACCGGGGAGCTGTTTTTT. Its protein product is CASSFSSSNTGELFF.

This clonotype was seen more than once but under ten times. The CDR3 DNA reads as TGTGCCAGCAGCGAGACTAGCTGGACAGATACGCAGTATTTT. Its translation: CASSETSWTDTQYF. This sequence joins TRBV7-9 and TRBJ2-3; 7 positions agree with TRBD2. The CDR3 totals 14 residues. V was clipped by 5 bases and J by 3 bases; unmatched bases: 5. CDR1 SEHNR and CDR2 FQNEAQ come from the germline V gene (reference sequence).

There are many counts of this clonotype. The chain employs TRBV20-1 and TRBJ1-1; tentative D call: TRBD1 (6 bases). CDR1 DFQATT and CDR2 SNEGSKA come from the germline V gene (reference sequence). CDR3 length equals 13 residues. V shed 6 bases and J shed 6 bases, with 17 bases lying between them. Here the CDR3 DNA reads TGCAGTGCCCAGAGGGGGGGAAGGCCTGAAGCTTTCTTT. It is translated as CSAQRGGRPEAFF.

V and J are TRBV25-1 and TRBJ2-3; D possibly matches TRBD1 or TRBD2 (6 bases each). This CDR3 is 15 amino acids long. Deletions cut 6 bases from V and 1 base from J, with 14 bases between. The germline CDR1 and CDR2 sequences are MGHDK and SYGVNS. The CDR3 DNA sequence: TGTGCCAGCAGAGAGGGGGAGGAGGGCACAGATACGCAGTATTTT. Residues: CASREGEEGTDTQYF.

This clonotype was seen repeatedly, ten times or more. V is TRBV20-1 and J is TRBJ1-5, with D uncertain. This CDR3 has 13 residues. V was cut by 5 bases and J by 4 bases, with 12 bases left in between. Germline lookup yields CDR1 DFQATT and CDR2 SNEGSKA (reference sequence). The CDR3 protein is CSAGLTENQPQHF. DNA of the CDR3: TGCAGTGCTGGCTTAACAGAGAATCAGCCCCAGCATTTT.

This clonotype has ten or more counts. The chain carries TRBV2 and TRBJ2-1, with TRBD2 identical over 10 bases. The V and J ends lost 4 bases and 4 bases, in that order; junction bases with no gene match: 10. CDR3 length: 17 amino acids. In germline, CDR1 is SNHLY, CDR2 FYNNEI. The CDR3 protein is CASSVLLGTSVYNEQFF. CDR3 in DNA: TGTGCCAGCAGTGTTCTGCTGGGGACTAGCGTTTACAATGAGCAGTTCTTC.

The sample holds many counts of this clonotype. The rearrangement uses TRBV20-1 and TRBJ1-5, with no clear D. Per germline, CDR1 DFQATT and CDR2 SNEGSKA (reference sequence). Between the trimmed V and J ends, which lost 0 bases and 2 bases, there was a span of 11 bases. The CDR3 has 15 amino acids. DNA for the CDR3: TGCAGTGCTAGAGATCCCAGGAACGGCAATCAGCCCCAGCATTTT. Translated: CSARDPRNGNQPQHF.

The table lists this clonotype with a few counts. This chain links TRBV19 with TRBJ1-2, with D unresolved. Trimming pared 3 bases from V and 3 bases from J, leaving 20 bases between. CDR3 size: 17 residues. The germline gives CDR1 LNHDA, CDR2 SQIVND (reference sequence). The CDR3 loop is CASSIFRGQPLDYGYTF. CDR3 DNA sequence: TGTGCCAGTAGTATTTTTCGAGGCCAACCGTTAGACTATGGCTACACCTTC.